Listed here are 14 T cell receptor beta chains from one sample, sequenced in a study of blood T cell repertoires in COVID-19. Only in-frame clones appear in the TCRdb table, and some are missing; sequencing was by immunoSEQ multiplex PCR. This table holds 84,000 or so clones, about 80% found once. Source material: peripheral blood. These receptors were taken from a human donor in a cohort sampled during active COVID-19.

This rearrangement joins TRBV11-3 to TRBJ2-3; 7 nucleotides match TRBD2. In germline, CDR1 is SGHNT, CDR2 YENEEA. The J segment lost 4 bases and the V segment lost 4 bases, leaving 11 bases of the junction unmatched. The CDR3 extends over 16 amino acids. For the CDR3, the DNA is TGTGCCAGCAGCTACTCTATGGGAGGGGTAGCAGATACGCAGTATTTT. Amino acid sequence: CASSYSMGGVADTQYF.

J is TRBJ1-2 and V is TRBV30; D not resolved. Between the trimmed V and J ends, which lost 0 bases and 4 bases, there was a span of 12 bases. The CDR3 totals 14 residues. Germline V CDR1 and CDR2: GTSNPN, SVGIG (reference sequence). For the CDR3, the DNA is TGTGCCTGGAGTGTAATGCGGGGATCCTATGGCTACACCTTC. Encoded protein: CAWSVMRGSYGYTF.

The DNA of the CDR3 is TGCGCCAGCAGACGTCAGACAGCCGCGGGATACAATGAGCAGTTCTTC. Its protein is CASRRQTAAGYNEQFF. The chain links TRBV5-1 to TRBJ2-1; D might be TRBD2 (6 bases). The CDR3 runs to 16 residues. The V end was cut by 5 bases, the J end by 4 bases, with 19 bases between. The germline gives CDR1 SGHRS, CDR2 YFSETQ.

V is TRBV27 and J is TRBJ2-2; no firm D call. This CDR3 contains 12 residues. Germline V gene lookup returns CDR1 MNHEY and CDR2 SMNVEV (reference sequence). Trimming cost V 3 bases and J 4 bases, with 3 bases left between them. Here the CDR3 reads CASSFSTGELFF. The CDR3 DNA reads as TGTGCCAGCAGTTTTAGCACCGGGGAGCTGTTTTTT.

The chain employs TRBV28 and TRBJ1-1; TRBD1 aligns across 9 bases. This CDR3 spans 15 amino acids. V lost 4 bases and J lost 1; bases outside the gene matches: 4. Germline CDR1 reads MDHEN; CDR2 reads SYDVKM. The CDR3 DNA is TGTGCCAGCAGTTCCCTGACAGGGGGGAACACTGAAGCTTTCTTT. It yields the protein CASSSLTGGNTEAFF.

The rearrangement uses TRBV28 and TRBJ2-7, with D tentatively TRBD2 (6 bases). Germline V gene lookup returns CDR1 MDHEN and CDR2 SYDVKM. V lost 5 bases to trimming and J lost 4 bases, with 15 bases between them. There are 14 residues in the CDR3. The CDR3 loop is CASSPGGSSYEQYF. CDR3 DNA sequence: TGTGCCAGCAGTCCCGGGGGTTCATCATACGAGCAGTACTTC.

This clone was counted only a few times. The chain recombines TRBV4-3 with TRBJ2-7; 9 nucleotides line up with TRBD2. Unmatched junction bases numbered 1, after V lost 1 base and J lost 3 bases. The CDR3 is 14 amino acids. The germline V gene has CDR1 LGHNA and CDR2 YSLEER. As DNA, the CDR3 is TGCGCCAGCAGCCAAGGGACTAGCGTCTACGAGCAGTACTTC. It yields the protein CASSQGTSVYEQYF.

This clone was seen a single time. V usage is TRBV11-3 and J usage is TRBJ2-1; TRBD2 aligns across 7 bases. Germline V gives CDR1 SGHNT, CDR2 YENEEA. The CDR3 totals 14 residues. V shed 2 bases and J 10 bases; nucleotides not matched to a gene: 8. CDR3 in DNA: TGTGCCAGCAGCTTAAGGTGGGGCGGGAGCGAGCAGTTCTTC. Translated: CASSLRWGGSEQFF.

The J gene is TRBJ1-5, the V gene TRBV7-2; D is ambiguous. The germline V gene has CDR1 SGHTA and CDR2 FQGNSA. The CDR3 is 14 residues long. The V gene lost 1 base and the J gene lost 3 bases, with 7 bases spanning the gap. This chain's CDR3 is CASSLGQANQPQHF. CDR3 DNA: TGTGCCAGCAGCTTAGGCCAGGCCAATCAGCCCCAGCATTTT.

The V and J genes are TRBV29-1 and TRBJ2-7; 9 nucleotides line up with TRBD1. Germline V lookup: CDR1 SQVTM, CDR2 ANQGSEA. V dropped 6 bases and J dropped 2; count of bases not matched to a gene: 5. The CDR3 is 13 amino acids. DNA of the CDR3: TGCAGCGTAGTGGGACAGGGCACCTACGAGCAGTACTTC. Amino acids: CSVVGQGTYEQYF.

The chain recombines TRBV5-8 with TRBJ1-5; no firm D call. Germline V gene sequence: CDR1 SGHTS, CDR2 YDEGEE. This CDR3 region has 14 residues. Trimming pared 2 bases from V and 3 bases from J, leaving 9 bases between. CDR3 sequence: CASSFFQINQPQHF. CDR3 nucleotide sequence: TGTGCCAGCAGCTTTTTTCAGATCAATCAGCCCCAGCATTTT.

In its sample, this clone was seen once. The rearrangement links TRBV28 to TRBJ1-1; the D gene is possibly TRBD1 (6 bases). This CDR3 has 15 residues. Looked up from germline, CDR1 is MDHEN and CDR2 is SYDVKM. Trimming cost V 5 bases and J 10 bases, with 23 bases left between them. The CDR3 protein is CASSPSRGGVRGAFF. CDR3 nucleotides: TGTGCCAGCAGTCCTTCCCGAGGGGGAGTGAGGGGAGCTTTCTTT.

Points on this clone: Other nucleotide sequences in the sample specify the same CDR3. The genes are TRBV19 and TRBJ2-1; D perhaps matches TRBD2 (5 bases). Germline CDR1 reads LNHDA; CDR2 reads SQIVND (reference sequence). Trimming left V 2 bases short and J 7 bases short, with 21 bases between. CDR3 length equals 17 residues. The CDR3 DNA sequence: TGTGCCAGTAGTATATCTTTGTCTAGTGGGAGACGGAATGAGCAGTTCTTC. Its protein product is CASSISLSSGRRNEQFF.

The rearrangement uses TRBV11-2 and TRBJ2-7, with a weak D call TRBD2 (5 bases). Germline V CDR1 and CDR2: SGHAT, FQNNGV. The CDR3 extends over 14 amino acids. V shed 1 base and J shed 2 bases, with 9 bases lying between them. This chain's CDR3 is CASSLVTGTYEQYF. Written as DNA, the CDR3 is TGTGCCAGCAGCTTAGTCACGGGAACCTACGAGCAGTACTTC.